Listed here are 3 T cell receptor beta chains from one sample, sequenced in a study of blood T cell repertoires in COVID-19. Produced via immunoSEQ multiplex PCR; TCRdb's table is partial and in-frame only. Here the sample spans about 280,000 clones, around nine tenths being singletons. The specimen was peripheral blood. Receptor source: a woman aged 25 to 39 with COVID-19, enrolled during active disease.

CDR3 region: CASTDGAGGNSNQPQHF. The CDR3 DNA reads TGTGCCAGTACTGACGGGGCAGGGGGCAATAGCAATCAGCCCCAGCATTTT. The chain recombines TRBV19 with TRBJ1-5; TRBD1 matches at 8 bases. V dropped 7 bases and J dropped 0; count of bases not matched to a gene: 11. CDR1 and CDR2 (germline): LNHDA, SQIVND (reference sequence). The CDR3 is made up of 17 amino acids.

The chain uses TRBV4-3 and TRBJ2-3, with TRBD2 matching 8 bases. V lost 1 base and J lost 3; bases outside the gene matches: 9. This CDR3 contains 17 residues. From germline, CDR1 is LGHNA and CDR2 YSLEER. The CDR3 spells CASSQGTGGPSTDTQYF. CDR3 in DNA: TGCGCCAGCAGCCAAGGTACGGGAGGGCCCTCAACAGATACGCAGTATTTT.

CDR3 protein: CASSQRNRETQYF. DNA of the CDR3: TGTGCCAGCTCTCAGCGAAATCGAGAGACCCAGTACTTC. This rearrangement joins TRBV27 to TRBJ2-5; no reliable D call. Germline V CDR1 and CDR2: MNHEY, SMNVEV (reference sequence). The CDR3 contains 13 residues. Trimming cost V 8 bases and J 4 bases, with 14 bases left between them.